This TCR beta chain was captured by sequencing in a study of glioma-infiltrating T cells after dendritic cell vaccination. Findings and caveats of the study: Survival was not directly related to TCR clonality in these patients.

Germline loops: CDR1 KGHSH, CDR2 LQKENI. The V gene lost 3 bases and the J gene lost 4 bases, with 7 bases spanning the gap. This CDR3 comprises 13 residues. Primers: 60 V beta forward and 13 J beta reverse. Only in-frame clones appear in the TCRdb table, and some are missing; sequencing was by immunoSEQ multiplex PCR. In the table there are approximately 60,000 clones, around nine tenths of which are singletons. Time point specified: after dendritic cell vaccination, including at tumor progression/relapse. Regarding this clone: Its matching antigen is unknown.

The receptor's source is a human donor with glioblastoma. The sample in question was blood, obtained after dendritic cell vaccination. This sequence joins TRBV18 and TRBJ1-5; D is unresolved. CDR3 sequence: CASSPERNQPQHF. CDR3 bases: TGTGCCAGCTCACCTGAGAGGAATCAGCCCCAGCATTTT.